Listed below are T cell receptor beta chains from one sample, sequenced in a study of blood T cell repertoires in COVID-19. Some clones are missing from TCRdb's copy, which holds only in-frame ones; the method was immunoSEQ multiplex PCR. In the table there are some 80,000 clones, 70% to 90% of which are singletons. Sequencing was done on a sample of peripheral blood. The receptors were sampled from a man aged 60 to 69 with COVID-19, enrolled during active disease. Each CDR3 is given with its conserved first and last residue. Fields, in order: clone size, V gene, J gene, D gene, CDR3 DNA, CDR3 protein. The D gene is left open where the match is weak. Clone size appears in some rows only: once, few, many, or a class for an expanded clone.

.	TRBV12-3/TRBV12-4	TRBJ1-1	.	TGTGCCAGCAGTTCCGGACTTGAAGCTTTCTTT	CASSSGLEAFF
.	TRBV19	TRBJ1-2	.	TGTGCCAGTAGTATAGCGGAGGGATCGGACTATGGCTACACCTTC	CASSIAEGSDYGYTF
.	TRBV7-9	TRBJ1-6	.	TGTGCCAGCAGCTTTGGGGAGTTACGTTCACCCCTCCACTTT	CASSFGELRSPLHF
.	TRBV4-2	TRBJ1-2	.	TGTGCCAGCAGCCAAAACCCCGGGGGGACGGAAGGCTACACCTTC	CASSQNPGGTEGYTF
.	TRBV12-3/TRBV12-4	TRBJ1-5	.	TGTGCCAGCAGTTTTACGGGGAATCAGCCCCAGCATTTT	CASSFTGNQPQHF
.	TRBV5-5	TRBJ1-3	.	TGTGCCAGCAGCTCCGGGGTGGGAAACACCATATATTTT	CASSSGVGNTIYF
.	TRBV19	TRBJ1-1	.	TGTGCCAGTACCGCCCCTCCAGCGGGGGGAACTGAAGCTTTCTTT	CASTAPPAGGTEAFF
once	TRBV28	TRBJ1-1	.	TGTGCCAGCAGCTTAGCCGGGAACACTGAAGCTTTCTTT	CASSLAGNTEAFF
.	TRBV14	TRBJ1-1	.	TGTGCCAGCAGCCAAGAGCTAGGCACTGAAGCTTTCTTT	CASSQELGTEAFF
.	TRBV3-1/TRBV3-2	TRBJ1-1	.	TGTGCCAGCAGCCAGGGGGGAGTGAACACTGAAGCTTTCTTT	CASSQGGVNTEAFF
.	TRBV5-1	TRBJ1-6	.	TGCGCCAGCAGCCCCGCCGGTTTTTATAATTCACCCCTCCACTTT	CASSPAGFYNSPLHF
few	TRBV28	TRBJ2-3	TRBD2	TGTGCCAGCAGACTGTCGCGGGGGGGCTCGAATACGCAGTATTTT	CASRLSRGGSNTQYF
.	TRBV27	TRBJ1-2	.	TGTGCCAGCAGGCCCGGGGGGTTAAACTATGGCTACACCTTC	CASRPGGLNYGYTF
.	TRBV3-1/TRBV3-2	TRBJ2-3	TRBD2	TGTGCCAGCAGCCTCCGACTAGCGGGGGGGAACACAGATACGCAGTATTTT	CASSLRLAGGNTDTQYF
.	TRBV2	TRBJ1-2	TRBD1	TGTGCCAGCAGTGACAGGGGGCCTTATGGCTACACCTTC	CASSDRGPYGYTF
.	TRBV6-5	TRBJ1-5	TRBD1	TGTGCCAGCAGCTTTACAGGGGGCGCAGAACAGCCCCAGCATTTT	CASSFTGGAEQPQHF
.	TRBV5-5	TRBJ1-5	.	TGTGCCAGCAGCCACGGCAGACGGGACAATCAGCCCCAGCATTTT	CASSHGRRDNQPQHF
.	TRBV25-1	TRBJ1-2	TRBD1	TGTGCCAGCAGTGCCCAGGGGGCCGGGTATGGCTACACCTTC	CASSAQGAGYGYTF
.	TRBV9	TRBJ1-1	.	TGTGCCAGCAGCAAGAATACAGGAACGAACACTGAAGCTTTCTTT	CASSKNTGTNTEAFF
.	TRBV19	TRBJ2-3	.	TGTGCCAGTAGGATGGAGAAGCCTAGCACAGATACGCAGTATTTT	CASRMEKPSTDTQYF
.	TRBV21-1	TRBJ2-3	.	TGTGCCAGCAGCAAACTGTTTGTAAAGGGACTAGCGGGAGTTGGTCCTAGCACAGATACGCAGTATTTT	CASSKLFVKGLAGVGPSTDTQYF
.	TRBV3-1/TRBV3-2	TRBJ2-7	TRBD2	TGTGCCAGCAGCAAACGGACTAGCGGGAGTCCCTACGAGCAGTACTTC	CASSKRTSGSPYEQYF
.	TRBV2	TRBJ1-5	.	TGTGCCAGCGAACAGGGTAGCAATCAGCCCCAGCATTTT	CASEQGSNQPQHF
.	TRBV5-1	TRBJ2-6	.	TGCGCCAGCAGCTCTGCAGGGGGGTCTGGGGCCAACGTCCTGACTTTC	CASSSAGGSGANVLTF
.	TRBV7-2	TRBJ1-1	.	TGTGCCAGCAGTTTTACGGGGGGGCGGACTGAAGCTTTCTTT	CASSFTGGRTEAFF
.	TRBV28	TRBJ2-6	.	TGTGCCAGCAGTCTTCAGGCCGGGGCCAACGTCCTGACTTTC	CASSLQAGANVLTF
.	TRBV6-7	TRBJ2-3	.	TGTGCCAGCAGTTATTTCGACGGGGATACGCAGTATTTT	CASSYFDGDTQYF
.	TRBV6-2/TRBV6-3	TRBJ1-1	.	TGTGCCAGCAGTTACTCGAATCCCGGGAACACTGAAGCTTTCTTT	CASSYSNPGNTEAFF
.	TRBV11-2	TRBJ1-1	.	TGTGCCAGCAGCTTAGAGTGGACAGCGAACACTGAAGCTTTCTTT	CASSLEWTANTEAFF
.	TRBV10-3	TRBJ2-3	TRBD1	TGTGCCATCAGGAATGGGACAGGTGGTGCAGGTACGCAGTATTTT	CAIRNGTGGAGTQYF
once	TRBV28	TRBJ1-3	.	TGTGCCAGCAGAAAACAGGGAAATGGAAACACCATATATTTT	CASRKQGNGNTIYF
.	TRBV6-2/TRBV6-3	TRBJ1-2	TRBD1	TGTGCCAGCAGTCTCCGGGACAGGGGGCTCAACTATGGCTACACCTTC	CASSLRDRGLNYGYTF
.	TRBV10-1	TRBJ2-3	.	TGCGCCAGCAGTGAATTACGGGGTGCCGGTACGCAGTATTTT	CASSELRGAGTQYF
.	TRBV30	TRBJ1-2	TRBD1	TGTGCCTGGAGTGCGGGACAGTATGGCTACACCTTC	CAWSAGQYGYTF
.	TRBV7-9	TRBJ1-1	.	TGTGCCAGCAGCTACAGTTTTCAAACTGAAGCTTTCTTT	CASSYSFQTEAFF
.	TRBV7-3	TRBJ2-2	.	TGTGCCAGCAGCCGAACCTCGGGGACCGGGGAGCTGTTTTTT	CASSRTSGTGELFF
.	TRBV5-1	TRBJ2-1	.	TGCGCCAGCAGCTTGCGTAGCAATGAGCAGTTCTTC	CASSLRSNEQFF
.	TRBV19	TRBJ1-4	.	TGTGCCAGTAGTATAACAGGGAACGGTAATGAAAAACTGTTTTTT	CASSITGNGNEKLFF
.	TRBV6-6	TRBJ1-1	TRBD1	TGTGCCAGCACCGATATCGGACAGGCGAGGACTGAAGCTTTCTTT	CASTDIGQARTEAFF
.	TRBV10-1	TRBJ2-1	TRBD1	TGCGCCAGCAGTGAGTCGACAGGGGTTGGCTACAATGAGCAGTTCTTC	CASSESTGVGYNEQFF
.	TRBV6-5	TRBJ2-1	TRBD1	TGTGCCAGCACGATCGGACAGGGGTTAAACAATGAGCAGTTCTTC	CASTIGQGLNNEQFF
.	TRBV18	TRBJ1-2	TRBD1	TGTGCCAGCTCACCACGGCAGGGGGCTAACTATGGCTACACCTTC	CASSPRQGANYGYTF